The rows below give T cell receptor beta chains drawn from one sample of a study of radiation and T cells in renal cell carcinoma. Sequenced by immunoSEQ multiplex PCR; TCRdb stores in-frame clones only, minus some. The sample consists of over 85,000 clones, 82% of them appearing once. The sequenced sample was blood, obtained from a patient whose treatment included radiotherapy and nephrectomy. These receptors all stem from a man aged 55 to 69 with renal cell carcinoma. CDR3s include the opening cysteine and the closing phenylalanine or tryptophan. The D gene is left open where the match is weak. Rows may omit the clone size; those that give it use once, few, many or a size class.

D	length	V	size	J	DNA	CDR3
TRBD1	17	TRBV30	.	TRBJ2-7	TGTGCCTGGAGATTTACTACCGGGACAGGGGGATCCTACGAGCAGTACTTC	CAWRFTTGTGGSYEQYF
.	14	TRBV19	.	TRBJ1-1	TGTGCCAGTACTCATACAGGGATTAACACTGAAGCTTTCTTT	CASTHTGINTEAFF
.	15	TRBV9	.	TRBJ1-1	TGTGCCAGCAGCGTAGTAACGACGCCGAACACTGAAGCTTTCTTT	CASSVVTTPNTEAFF
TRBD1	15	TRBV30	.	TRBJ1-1	TGTGCCTGGAGCTCGGACAGGGGGCGCCGAACTGAAGCTTTCTTT	CAWSSDRGRRTEAFF
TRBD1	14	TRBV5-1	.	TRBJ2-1	TGCGCCAGCAGCAGGGACAGGGAGGTCGATGAGCAGTTCTTC	CASSRDREVDEQFF
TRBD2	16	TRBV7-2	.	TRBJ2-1	TGTGCCAGCAGCTTAAGTGGAGCGGGAGCGCAAAATGAGCAGTTCTTC	CASSLSGAGAQNEQFF
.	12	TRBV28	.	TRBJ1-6	TGTGCCAGCAGTTTGGGGCGCCGTTCTCTCCACTTT	CASSLGRRSLHF
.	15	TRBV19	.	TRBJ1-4	TGTGCCAGTAGTATACGAGGTATCTCAAATGAAAAACTGTTTTTT	CASSIRGISNEKLFF
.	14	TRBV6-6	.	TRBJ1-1	TGTGCCAGCAGAGTGACACAGGAGAACACTGAAGCTTTCTTT	CASRVTQENTEAFF
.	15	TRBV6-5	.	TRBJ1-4	TGTGCCAGCAGTTACTCCGGGGGTGCGGGTGAAAAACTGTTTTTT	CASSYSGGAGEKLFF
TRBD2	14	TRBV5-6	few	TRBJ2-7	TGTGCCAGCAGCTTACTAGCGGGAGTCTACGAGCAGTACTTC	CASSLLAGVYEQYF
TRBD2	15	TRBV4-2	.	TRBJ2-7	TGTGCCAGCAGCTCCTTTGGCGGGAGCTTATACGAGCAGTACTTC	CASSSFGGSLYEQYF
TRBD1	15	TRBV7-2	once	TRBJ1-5	TGTGCCAGCAGCCTCAGGACAGGGGACGGTCAGCCCCAGCATTTT	CASSLRTGDGQPQHF
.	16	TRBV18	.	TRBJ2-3	TGTGCCAGCTCACCAGCCCGGGGAGGTATTACAGATACGCAGTATTTT	CASSPARGGITDTQYF
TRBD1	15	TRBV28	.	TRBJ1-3	TGTGCCAGCAGCTTGGGACAGGCCTCTGGAAACACCATATATTTT	CASSLGQASGNTIYF
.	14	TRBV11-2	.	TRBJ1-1	TGTGCCAGCAGCTTCGGGGTTTCGACCACTGAAGCTTTCTTT	CASSFGVSTTEAFF
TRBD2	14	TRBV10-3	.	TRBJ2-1	TGTGCCATCAGTGAGTCGGTGGCGGGAGGCGAGCAGTTCTTC	CAISESVAGGEQFF
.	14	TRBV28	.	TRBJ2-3	TGTGCCACCGGACCCTCCGGGGGTACAGATACGCAGTATTTT	CATGPSGGTDTQYF
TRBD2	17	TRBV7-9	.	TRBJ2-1	TGTGCCAGCAGCCCTCACAGACTAGCGGGGGGCTACAATGAGCAGTTCTTC	CASSPHRLAGGYNEQFF
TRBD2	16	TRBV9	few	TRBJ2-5	TGTGCCAGCGGGAGGGGAGCGGGCCGACCCCAAGAGACCCAGTACTTC	CASGRGAGRPQETQYF
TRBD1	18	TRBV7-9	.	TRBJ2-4	TGTGCCAGCAGCTTAACGGGACAGGGGGTGGCGGCCAAAAACATTCAGTACTTC	CASSLTGQGVAAKNIQYF
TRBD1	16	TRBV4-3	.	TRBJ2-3	TGCGCCAGCAGCCAAGATTGGACAGGGACCACAGATACGCAGTATTTT	CASSQDWTGTTDTQYF